This TCR beta chain is from a study of blood T cell repertoires in COVID-19. Study-wide background: Donors in the United States, Italy and Spain gave samples during acute or convalescent COVID-19. Sources were T cells, B-cell-depleted T cells, or PBMCs; the material itself was cDNA or gDNA.

This CDR3 has 14 residues. V lost 7 bases, J lost 10 bases, and 19 bases lay in between. The germline gives CDR1 MNHEY, CDR2 SVGAGI. Source study methods: Reference gene primer amplification in the assay estimated nucleated cell counts. Here immunoSEQ multiplex PCR was the method, and the copy in TCRdb shows in-frame clones only, minus some. V, J and clone size are taken as reported in that table, and D and trimming were inferred from the DNA itself. The sample lists a few hundred thousand clones; roughly 80% were seen once. The chain links TRBV6-5 to TRBJ1-4; D is perhaps TRBD1 (5 bases). Source material: peripheral blood. The receptor's source is a woman aged 80 or over with acute or convalescent COVID-19. The CDR3 region is CASTGWGRDGKLFF. The CDR3 DNA is TGTGCCAGCACAGGGTGGGGGAGGGACGGAAAACTGTTTTTT.